This TCR beta chain was found in a study of Ad26.COV2.S vaccination and SARS-CoV-2 variants. Treatment here: about 20 received Ad26.COV2.S at low or high dose, single or two shots; 5 received placebo; per-sample allocation not given. The study sampled participants on day 63 after the first vaccine or placebo injection. Boston supplied an adult donor aged 18-55 years. Ad26.COV2.S expressed prefusion-stabilized spike from the original Wuhan strain. Concerning this clone: Its cognate antigen is unknown.

Study results and limitations: Participants given vaccine showed non-spike TCR breadth similar to that of placebo recipients. Total responses of T cells may have been underestimated by the analyses of TCR breadth and depth.

This CDR3 spans 15 amino acids. CDR1 and CDR2 from the germline V gene are MNHNS and SASEGT. Trimming cost V 0 bases and J 7 bases, with 15 bases left between them. The method was immunoSEQ multiplex PCR; TCRdb's version includes in-frame clones alone and lacks a portion of them. The table records approximately 420,000 clones, 70% to 90% of them present only once. This material consisted of peripheral blood, taken in a trial of Ad26.COV2.S vaccine versus placebo. The clonotype was recovered from a person aged 18 to 65 who received the Ad26.COV2.S COVID-19 vaccine or a placebo. This chain joins TRBV6-1 and TRBJ1-2; tentative D call: TRBD1 (6 bases). The CDR3 protein is CASSEAFRGARGYTF. CDR3 coding DNA: TGTGCCAGCAGTGAAGCGTTTCGGGGGGCGCGTGGCTACACCTTC.